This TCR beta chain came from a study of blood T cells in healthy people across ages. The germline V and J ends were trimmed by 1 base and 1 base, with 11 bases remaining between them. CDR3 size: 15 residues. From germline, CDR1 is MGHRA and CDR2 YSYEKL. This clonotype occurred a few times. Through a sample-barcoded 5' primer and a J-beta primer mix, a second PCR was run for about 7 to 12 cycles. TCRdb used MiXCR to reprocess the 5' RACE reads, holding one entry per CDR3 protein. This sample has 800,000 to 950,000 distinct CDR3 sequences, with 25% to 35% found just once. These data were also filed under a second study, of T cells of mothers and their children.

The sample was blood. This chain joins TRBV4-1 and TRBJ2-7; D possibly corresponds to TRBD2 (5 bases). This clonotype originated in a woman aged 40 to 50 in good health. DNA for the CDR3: TGCGCCAGCAGCCAAGCAAGGACGGGATCCTACGAGCAGTACTTC. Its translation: CASSQARTGSYEQYF.